This TCR beta chain emerged from a study of cytomegalovirus exposure and HLA in healthy donors (dated by TCRdb to about 2017). General notes on the study: An earlier analysis of 587 of the donors reported 276 Gb of sequence data and some 110 million unique TCR beta sequences obtained from 150 million to 200 million T cells. Rather than drawing on any new phenotypic data, the later analysis identified candidate immune exposures from TCR beta sequences and the way those sequences occurred across donors. The study was designed to test whether signatures of past pathogen exposure could be identified by cataloging public T cell receptors. Donor age, sex, ethnicity and CMV serostatus were compiled alongside the repertoire data. High-throughput TCR immunosequencing, statistical association of individual TCRs with disease status, and machine learning were combined to predict cytomegalovirus infection status. The T cell repertoires of several hundred subjects were profiled by immunosequencing and related to cytomegalovirus serostatus. Roughly 300 gigabases of sequencing data and tens of millions of unique TCR sequences made up an early release that covered 640 HLA-typed donors. Because of strong linkage in the cohort, roughly five DR-DQ haplotypes were treated as single units for association and clustering. Every repertoire in the discovery cohort had been generated on one and the same sequencing platform. In a later analysis, previously published TCR beta repertoires from 666 donors were re-analyzed and high-resolution HLA genotyping was added so that TCR occurrence patterns could be studied. In a later genetic analysis, genome-wide SNP genotypes for about three fifths of the 666 donors were used, and that subset was treated as a discovery cohort. On average, approximately 250,000 unique TCR beta nucleotide sequences were sequenced per donor among some 420 genotyped donors of the cohort, with roughly a sixth of those sequences being non-productive. Typing coverage varied by locus: roughly 620-640 donors for A, B, C, DRB1 and DQB1; about 520 for DQA1; some 610 for DPA1; approximately 450 for DPB1. HLA typing covered class I and class II loci at four-digit resolution. Of the approximately 400 genotyped donors, about 84% fell in the genetic ancestry cluster associated with self-reported Caucasian donors. In an earlier analysis of roughly 540 of the donors, high-throughput TCR beta sequencing was used to judge whether each TCR beta V gene segment behaved as functional or pseudogenic. Besides the first cohort of roughly 660 subjects, a separate validation cohort made up of 120 different subjects was used.

The cohort comprised under 700 healthy bone marrow donors. Cohort members were all nominally healthy when sampled, although unrecorded immune exposures were likely present. The donor was CMV seropositive and belonged to the group of 250 to 300 seropositive cohort members. Every donor gave a peripheral blood sample, and the peripheral blood mononuclear cells from that sample were used for TCR beta sequencing. Genomic DNA extraction from the blood cell samples was performed with the Qiagen DNeasy Blood Extraction Kit. Library creation used the immunoSEQ multiplex PCR assay. For the multiplex PCR, a mixture combining 60 forward primers for TCR Vbeta segments and 13 reverse primers for TCR Jbeta segments was used. Amplification of the CDR3 region of rearranged TCR beta genes was performed with a multiplex PCR assay on genomic DNA. The Illumina HiSeq System was used to sequence the amplified TCR beta libraries as 87-base-pair reads. The original pipeline was this. A later analysis tallied roughly 76 million unique TCR beta chains across the 660 or so repertoires, and some 10 million of those chains were shared by two or more donors. To remove PCR and sequencing errors, raw reads were error-corrected and collapsed into unique sequences using a nearest-neighbor algorithm that merged closely related sequences. Alignment of CDR3 sequences to IMGT reference sequences was used to assign V, D and J gene segments. For a sequence to be retained, a match of at least six nucleotides was required to both a V gene segment and a J gene segment. Rearrangements were classified as productive when the CDR3 lacked stop codons and remained in frame with V and J, and all other rearrangements were classified as non-productive. CDR3 was defined according to IMGT convention as the region running from the second conserved V-encoded cysteine to the conserved J-encoded phenylalanine. The earlier analysis of approximately 500 of the donors excluded sequences that lacked an unambiguous match to a single V gene segment. In an earlier analysis of some 590 of the donors, V segments were called functional above 56.7% productive rearrangements and were called segregating when the between-donor standard deviation exceeded 5%. A statistical classification framework was built for diagnosing cytomegalovirus status from the catalog of TCR beta chain sequences. In a later analysis, TCR nucleotide sequences were compared against IMGT/GENE-DB human TR gene sequences so that V and J genes could be assigned. Using the TCRdist pipeline, a later analysis assigned CDR3 sequences along with most-parsimonious VDJ recombination scenarios. In a later analysis, each TCR beta chain was defined by its CDR3 amino acid sequence together with its V-gene family, and reads lacking a unique V-gene family were excluded. In a later analysis, fewer than 600 highly shared, low-generation-probability nucleotide sequences were removed to address suspected cross-contamination and a sequencing artifact. In a later analysis, a clonal expansion index was calculated for each public chain from normalized within-repertoire ranks of inferred template counts. A later analysis computed generation probabilities with a VDJ recombination model fitted to out-of-frame rearrangements, and checked the results against IGoR. Hypergeometric tests were used in a later analysis to score TCR-TCR, TCR-HLA and TCR-CMV co-occurrence, with a repertoire-size bias correction applied to the TCR pairs. To estimate false discovery rates, a later analysis permuted the HLA or CMV assignments 20 times. In a later analysis, co-occurring TCRs were grouped with DBSCAN, and TCRdist sequence similarity was added when clustering was performed within HLA-allele-positive subsets. Repertoires with fewer than 30,000 or more than 120,000 public chains were left out of co-occurrence clustering, as were four to six repertoires with anomalous nucleotide sharing. Held by TCRdb, this immuneACCESS table contains in-frame sequences only and omits some clones. Under half of the omission traces to an unresolved V gene where checked; the cause of the rest is unknown. The V and J calls and clone size are taken from that table; D and trimming were inferred from the DNA. The sample table shows roughly 130,000 clones, and about four fifths are seen once. The ten largest clones add up to 10% to 12% of the sample.

There are 16 amino acids in the CDR3, from cysteine to phenylalanine inclusive. CDR3 DNA is the only sequence kept; it has 48 bases, read in frame from the first base. Taken from the germline V gene (reference sequence), the CDR1 and CDR2 loops are SEHNR and FQNEAQ. V loses 4 bases at its end and J loses 0 bases; junction bases beyond the gene matches: 8. On the study overall, not on this receptor specifically: Most TCR sequences were observed very rarely across donors, whereas some public TCRs were present in many individuals. Strong co-occurrence of HLA alleles, especially DR and DQ, made assigning TCR associations to individual alleles difficult. The sequencing pipeline was judged likely to have produced a cluster of highly shared sequence variants as a technical artifact. According to a later genetic analysis, donors in an Asian-associated ancestry cluster had fewer N-insertions in productive TCRs than the approximately 630-donor mean. Three of the identified cytomegalovirus-associated TCR beta chains were confirmed in vitro to be specific for cytomegalovirus antigens. CMV serostatus was the only immune exposure information available for the cohort. Only TCR beta chains were sequenced in this cohort, and the absence of alpha or paired-chain data limited detectable features. According to a later analysis, most CMV-associated TCR beta chains appeared to be HLA-restricted, and the HLA associations seemed to be driven largely by CMV exposure. A later genetic analysis associated a missense DCLRE1C variant with V-gene and J-gene trimming of TCR beta chains, and an independent cohort replicated the association. Several of the top co-occurrence clusters appeared to be linked to parvovirus B19, influenza, CMV and Epstein-Barr virus, according to a later analysis. The classifier was reported to diagnose cytomegalovirus status with high specificity and sensitivity in both the original cohort and the validation cohort. At a false discovery rate of 0.05, a later analysis linked 15,000 to 20,000 TCR beta sequences to specific HLA alleles. Presence/absence analyses assumed roughly uniform sequencing depth across donors, an assumption that may not hold. A further reported finding was that TCR beta sequences accurately predicted the HLA-A and HLA-B alleles for most subjects in the first cohort. In the study, 150 to 200 TCR beta chains were listed as associated with cytomegalovirus. Compared with equally common non-associated chains, HLA-associated TCR beta chains in a later analysis were more clonally expanded and had lower generation probabilities. Correlated functional status among segregating V segments might reflect linkage disequilibrium, but an unknown experimental factor could not be ruled out. According to the authors, the approach could potentially be generalized to other disease states and immunological phenotypes. Some 15 rarely observed V segments, including chromosome 9 orphons, were excluded from the earlier analysis of approximately 500 of the donors because counts were too low. Because HLA typing was unavailable for some donors at each locus, only the typed subset was used in association tests. In an earlier analysis of some 550 of the donors, most TCR beta V segments were observed in productive rearrangements about 90% or about 30% of the time, broadly matching IMGT annotations. In a later analysis, the rate of TCR association differed among HLA loci, with DRB1 alleles having the most associated TCRs and HLA-C alleles having the fewest. The 87-base-pair reads could not distinguish some IMGT-functional V segments, including TRBV6-2 and TRBV6-3, so those segments were excluded.

Remarks on this clone: The target of this receptor is not known. No much larger clonotype is one base removed from it; base qualities were not supplied.

The sequencing sample was made of PBMCs. The TCR originated in a male donor in good health and CMV-seropositive. The chain joins TRBV7-9 to TRBJ2-5; TRBD1 matches 7 bases in the middle. The bases are TGTGCCAGCAGCTCCCTCCTACAGGGGTACCAAGAGACCCAGTACTTC. This encodes CASSSLLQGYQETQYF.